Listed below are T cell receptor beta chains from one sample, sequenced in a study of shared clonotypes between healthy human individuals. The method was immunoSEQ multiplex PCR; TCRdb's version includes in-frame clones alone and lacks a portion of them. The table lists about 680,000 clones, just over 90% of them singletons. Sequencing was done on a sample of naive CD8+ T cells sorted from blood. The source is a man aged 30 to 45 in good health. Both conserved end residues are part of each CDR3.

CDR3 protein: CASSSVGTPSYEQYF
V gene: TRBV6-5
J gene: TRBJ2-7

CDR3 protein: CASSLPDQSPTYEQYF
V gene: TRBV5-1
J gene: TRBJ2-7

CDR3 protein: CASSATTTGNTIYF
V gene: TRBV7-9
J gene: TRBJ1-3

CDR3 protein: CASSPEPYEQYF
V gene: TRBV28
J gene: TRBJ2-7

CDR3 protein: CASFMTSGRSTGELFF
V gene: TRBV18
J gene: TRBJ2-2

CDR3 protein: CASSVWEGDTEAFF
V gene: TRBV9
J gene: TRBJ1-1

CDR3 protein: CASSLGFPGAAYEQYF
V gene: TRBV27
J gene: TRBJ2-7

CDR3 protein: CASSQSPGLYQETQYF
V gene: TRBV11-2
J gene: TRBJ2-5

CDR3 protein: CASSLTALGPRRSSYNEQFF
V gene: TRBV7-3
J gene: TRBJ2-1

CDR3 protein: CASSETQGYYEQYF
V gene: TRBV2
J gene: TRBJ2-7

CDR3 protein: CASTQGYGYTF
V gene: TRBV28
J gene: TRBJ1-2

CDR3 protein: CASGAGSGNTIYF
V gene: TRBV12-5
J gene: TRBJ1-3

CDR3 protein: CASSPGQGTYEQYF
V gene: TRBV7-8
J gene: TRBJ2-7

CDR3 protein: CASRPTSGTYNEQFF
V gene: TRBV19
J gene: TRBJ2-1

CDR3 protein: CASSSSMTGQVITEAFF
V gene: TRBV27
J gene: TRBJ1-1

CDR3 protein: CASSLDSGYSYEQYF
V gene: TRBV5-1
J gene: TRBJ2-7

CDR3 protein: CASSLDPRTGWPGELFF
V gene: TRBV11-3
J gene: TRBJ2-2

CDR3 protein: CASSNTDRGINYGYTF
V gene: TRBV28
J gene: TRBJ1-2

CDR3 protein: CMGRSSYNEQFF
V gene: TRBV29-1
J gene: TRBJ2-1

CDR3 protein: CASASRRDKLFF
V gene: TRBV19
J gene: TRBJ1-4

CDR3 protein: CASRKTALTEAFF
V gene: TRBV28
J gene: TRBJ1-1

CDR3 protein: CASSSNTEAFF
V gene: TRBV9
J gene: TRBJ1-1

CDR3 protein: CASSLEGERQASYEQYF
V gene: TRBV28
J gene: TRBJ2-7

CDR3 protein: CASSLRQGVGLGYEQYF
V gene: TRBV5-1
J gene: TRBJ2-7

CDR3 protein: CASSFGLGRSIREQYF
V gene: TRBV27
J gene: TRBJ2-7

CDR3 protein: CASSSPQAASTDTQYF
V gene: TRBV5-6
J gene: TRBJ2-3

CDR3 protein: CASSFGQGSSTEAFF
V gene: TRBV7-9
J gene: TRBJ1-1

CDR3 protein: CASSKSGGQDYNEQFF
V gene: TRBV21-1
J gene: TRBJ2-1

CDR3 protein: CASSLILRETQYF
V gene: TRBV4-1
J gene: TRBJ2-5

CDR3 protein: CASSTNSGRAAYEQYF
V gene: TRBV7-9
J gene: TRBJ2-7